A single sample is the source of the 14 T cell receptor beta chains below, sequenced in a study of T cell repertoires in ileal Crohn's disease. Time point specified: neoterminal ileum biopsy at postoperative endoscopy, about 6 months after surgery. The method was immunoSEQ multiplex PCR; TCRdb's version includes in-frame clones alone and lacks a portion of them. There are 12,000 or so clones in the sample; 60% to 70% occur only once, and 8.6% lies in the top ten. Sequencing used ileal tissue. These receptors all stem from an adult with Crohn's disease.

This clone was seen a few times. V gene TRBV5-6 combines with J gene TRBJ2-3, with 12 bases aligning to TRBD2. The germline CDR1 and CDR2 sequences are SGHDT and YYEEEE. The J segment lost 0 bases and the V segment lost 1 base, leaving 6 bases of the junction unmatched. This CDR3 is built from 18 residues. CDR3 in DNA: TGTGCCAGCAGCTTGACCCGACTAGCGGGGGCCAGCACAGATACGCAGTATTTT. Residues: CASSLTRLAGASTDTQYF.

This clone was recorded a few times. The chain employs TRBV6-1 and TRBJ2-7; 7 bases are a match to TRBD1. The CDR3 is 11 amino acids. The V and J ends lost 8 bases and 5 bases, in that order; junction bases with no gene match: 3. Germline assignment: CDR1 MNHNS and CDR2 SASEGT. The CDR3 coding sequence is TGTGCCAGCGACAGGGAGAACGAGCAGTACTTC. Translated, it gives CASDRENEQYF.

The genes are TRBV11-2 and TRBJ1-2, with TRBD1 matching over 7 bases. The CDR3 length is 15 residues. After removal of 5 bases from V and 7 bases from J, the junction contained 13 bases not matched to a gene. CDR1 and CDR2 (germline): SGHAT, FQNNGV. CDR3 nucleotide sequence: TGTGCCAGCAGCCCAAGGGAGGGGACAGAGGTTGGCTACACCTTC. This codes for CASSPREGTEVGYTF.

The rearrangement joins TRBV28 to TRBJ1-6; D gene unclear. The CDR3 runs 13 residues. Per germline, CDR1 MDHEN and CDR2 SYDVKM. V was cut by 2 bases and J by 10 bases, with 9 bases left in between. The CDR3 DNA reads TGTGCCAGCAGTTTAGAGAGGAGGTCACCCCTCCACTTT. Translated, it gives CASSLERRSPLHF. Full variable domain (rest looked up from reference TRBV28 and TRBJ1-6): DVKVTQSSRYLVKRTGEKVFLECVQDMDHENMFWYRQDPGLGLRLIYFSYDVKMKEKGDIPEGYSVSREKKERFSLILESASTNQTSMYLCASSLERRSPLHFGNGTRLTVT.

This clone is medium-sized within its sample. The same CDR3 is also encoded by other DNA sequences in this sample. The CDR3 here is CASSLGDGTYEQYF. The CDR3 DNA sequence: TGTGCCAGCAGCCTCGGGGACGGGACCTACGAGCAGTACTTC. This chain links TRBV11-2 with TRBJ2-7, with D perhaps being TRBD1 or TRBD2 (5 bases each). V shed 5 bases and J shed 2 bases, with 13 bases lying between them. The length of the CDR3 is 14 residues. Germline loops: CDR1 SGHAT, CDR2 FQNNGV.

CDR3 coding DNA: TGCGCCAGCAGCTTACTAGCGGGGGAAGGGGAGACCCAGTACTTC. Its protein product is CASSLLAGEGETQYF. V gene TRBV5-1 combines with J gene TRBJ2-5; 11 bases are a match to TRBD2. The germline V gene has CDR1 SGHRS and CDR2 YFSETQ. CDR3 size: 15 residues. Trimming cost V 2 bases and J 5 bases; bases outside gene matches: 5.

V is TRBV30 and J is TRBJ1-4, with D unclear. The V and J ends lost 1 base and 7 bases respectively, with 10 bases between them. The CDR3 extends over 13 amino acids. Germline V gives CDR1 GTSNPN, CDR2 SVGIG (reference sequence). CDR3 bases: TGTGCCTGGAGTGCCCTGTATAGTGAAAAACTGTTTTTT. Its translation is CAWSALYSEKLFF.

V gene TRBV28 combines with J gene TRBJ1-4; no reliable D call. The CDR3 extends over 12 amino acids. CDR1 and CDR2 from the germline V gene are MDHEN and SYDVKM. V gave up 9 bases and J gave up 5 bases, with 10 bases separating them. The CDR3 is CASRRVNEKLFF. As DNA, the CDR3 is TGTGCCAGTCGACGGGTGAATGAAAAACTGTTTTTT.

The chain uses TRBV7-2 and TRBJ2-3, with a tentative D call TRBD2 (6 bases). V was pared by 5 bases and J by 1 base, with 16 bases between. Germline V CDR1 and CDR2: SGHTA, FQGNSA. The CDR3 is 16 residues long. The CDR3 DNA is TGTGCCAGCAGCCTCGACCCATGGGGGGGCACAGATACGCAGTATTTT. It specifies CASSLDPWGGTDTQYF. The whole variable domain, remainder taken from reference TRBV7-2 and TRBJ2-3, is GAGVSQSPSNKVTEKGKDVELRCDPISGHTALYWYRQSLGQGLEFLIYFQGNSAPDKSGLPSDRFSAERTGGSVSTLTIQRTQQEDSAVYLCASSLDPWGGTDTQYFGPGTRLTVL.

The chain employs TRBV10-3 and TRBJ1-6, with D possibly TRBD1 on 5 matching bases. Trimming took 4 bases from V and 6 from J, leaving 10 bases between them. The V gene's germline CDR1 is ENHRY and CDR2 SYGVKD. This CDR3 is 14 amino acids long. This CDR3 reads CAISGQTVNSPLHF. Written as DNA, the CDR3 is TGTGCCATCAGTGGACAGACAGTTAATTCACCCCTCCACTTT.

As for this clone: Distinct nucleotide sequences in the sample also encode this CDR3. The chain couples TRBV7-3 to TRBJ1-1; D gene uncertain. This CDR3 has 14 residues. The V end was cut by 1 base, the J end by 2 bases, with 8 bases between. Germline V lookup: CDR1 SGHTA, CDR2 FQGTGA. The CDR3 DNA sequence: TGTGCCAGCAGCTTAAGCGGGCCCAACACTGAAGCTTTCTTT. This translates into CASSLSGPNTEAFF.

The genes are TRBV27 and TRBJ2-3; TRBD2 agrees at 9 bases. J was trimmed by 3 bases and V by 0 bases; bases with no gene match: 10. The germline V gene encodes CDR1 MNHEY and CDR2 SMNVEV (reference sequence). There are 18 residues in the CDR3. CDR3 amino acids: CASSLSAWRGGVTDTQYF. The CDR3 coding sequence is TGTGCCAGCAGTTTATCGGCATGGCGGGGGGGCGTGACAGATACGCAGTATTTT.

CDR3 loop: CASSIVGGSQPQHF. In DNA form, the CDR3 reads TGTGCCAGTAGTATAGTCGGGGGGAGTCAGCCCCAGCATTTT. The rearrangement uses TRBV19 and TRBJ1-5; D possibly corresponds to TRBD1 (5 bases). Germline V CDR1 and CDR2: LNHDA, SQIVND (reference sequence). This CDR3 contains 14 residues. Trimming cost V 1 base and J 6 bases, with 10 bases left between them.

In this sample, this clone turned up a few times. V is TRBV11-2 and J is TRBJ2-7; the D call may be TRBD1 or TRBD2 (5 bases each). The germline V and J ends were trimmed by 0 bases and 2 bases, with 14 bases remaining between them. Germline-derived CDR1 and CDR2 are SGHAT and FQNNGV. The CDR3 runs 16 residues. Here the CDR3 DNA reads TGTGCCAGCAGCTTAGAAACAGCGGACAACCCCTACGAGCAGTACTTC. This encodes CASSLETADNPYEQYF.